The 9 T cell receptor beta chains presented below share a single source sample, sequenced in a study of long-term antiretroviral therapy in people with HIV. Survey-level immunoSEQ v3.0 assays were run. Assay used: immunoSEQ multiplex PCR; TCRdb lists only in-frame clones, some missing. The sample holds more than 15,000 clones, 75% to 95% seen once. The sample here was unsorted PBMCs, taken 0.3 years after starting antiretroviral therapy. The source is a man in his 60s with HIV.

The CDR3 DNA reads as TGTGCCAGTAGTAGGGAGGCCTATCAGGGGTCAGGGACCCAGTACTTC. It is translated as CASSREAYQGSGTQYF. J is TRBJ2-5 and V is TRBV19, with D possibly being TRBD1 or TRBD2 (6 bases each). The ends were cut back, 4 bases at V and 7 bases at J, with 22 bases in the middle. Germline CDR1 LNHDA, CDR2 SQIVND (reference sequence). The CDR3 covers 16 residues. The entire variable domain, with the rest obtained from reference TRBV19 and TRBJ2-5, is as follows: DGGITQSPKYLFRKEGQNVTLSCEQNLNHDAMYWYRQDPGQGLRLIYYSQIVNDFQKGDIAEGYSVSREKKESFPLTVTSAQKNPTAFYLCASSREAYQGSGTQYFGPGTRLLVL.

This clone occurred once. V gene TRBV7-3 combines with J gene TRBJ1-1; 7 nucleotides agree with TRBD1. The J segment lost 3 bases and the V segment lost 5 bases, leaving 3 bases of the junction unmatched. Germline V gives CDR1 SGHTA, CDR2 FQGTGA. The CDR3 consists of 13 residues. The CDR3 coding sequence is TGTGCCAGCAGCCCCGACAGGGACACTGAAGCTTTCTTT. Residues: CASSPDRDTEAFF.

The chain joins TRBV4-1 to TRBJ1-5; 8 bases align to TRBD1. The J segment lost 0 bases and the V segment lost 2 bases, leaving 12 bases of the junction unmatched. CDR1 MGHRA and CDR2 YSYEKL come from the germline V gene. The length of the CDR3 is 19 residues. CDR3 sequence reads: CASSQRTGTGEYSNQPQHF. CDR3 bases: TGCGCCAGCAGCCAACGGACGGGGACAGGAGAATATAGCAATCAGCCCCAGCATTTT.

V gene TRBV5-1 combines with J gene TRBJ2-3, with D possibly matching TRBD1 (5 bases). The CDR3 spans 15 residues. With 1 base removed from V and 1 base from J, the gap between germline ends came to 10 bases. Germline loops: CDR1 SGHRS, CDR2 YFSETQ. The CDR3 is CASSLMGLGTDTQYF. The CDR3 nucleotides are TGCGCCAGCAGCTTGATGGGGCTCGGCACAGATACGCAGTATTTT.

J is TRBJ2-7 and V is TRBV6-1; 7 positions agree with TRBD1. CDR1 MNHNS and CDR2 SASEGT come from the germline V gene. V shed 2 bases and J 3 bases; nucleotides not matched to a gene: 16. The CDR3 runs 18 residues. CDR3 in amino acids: CASSEYKTGLVNSYEQYF. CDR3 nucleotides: TGTGCCAGCAGTGAATACAAGACAGGGTTGGTAAACAGCTACGAGCAGTACTTC.

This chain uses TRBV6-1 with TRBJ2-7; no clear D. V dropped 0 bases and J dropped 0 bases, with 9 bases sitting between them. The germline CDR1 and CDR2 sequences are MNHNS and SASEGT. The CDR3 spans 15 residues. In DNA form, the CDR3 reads TGTGCCAGCAGTGAAGCTGCGGAAAGCTCCTACGAGCAGTACTTC. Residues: CASSEAAESSYEQYF.

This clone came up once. The CDR3 sequence: CASGRGDLPYEQYF. The CDR3 nucleotides read TGCGCCAGCGGCAGAGGGGATCTACCCTACGAGCAGTACTTC. The chain has TRBV5-1 and TRBJ2-7; perhaps D is TRBD1 or TRBD2 (5 bases each). The CDR3 runs to 14 residues. Germline V gene lookup returns CDR1 SGHRS and CDR2 YFSETQ. The ends were cut back, 7 bases at V and 2 bases at J, with 16 bases in the middle.

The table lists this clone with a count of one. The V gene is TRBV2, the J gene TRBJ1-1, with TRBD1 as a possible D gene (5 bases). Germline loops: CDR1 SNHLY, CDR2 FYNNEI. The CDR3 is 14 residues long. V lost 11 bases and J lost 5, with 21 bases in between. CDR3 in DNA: TGTGCCGGGGGTCGAGGAGCCTTGGGGACTGAAGCTTTCTTT. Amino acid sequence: CAGGRGALGTEAFF. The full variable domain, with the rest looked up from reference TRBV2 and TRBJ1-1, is EPEVTQTPSHQVTQMGQEVILRCVPISNHLYFYWYRQILGQKVEFLVSFYNNEISEKSEIFDDQFSVERPDGSNFTLKIRSTKLEDSAMYFCAGGRGALGTEAFFGQGTRLTVV.

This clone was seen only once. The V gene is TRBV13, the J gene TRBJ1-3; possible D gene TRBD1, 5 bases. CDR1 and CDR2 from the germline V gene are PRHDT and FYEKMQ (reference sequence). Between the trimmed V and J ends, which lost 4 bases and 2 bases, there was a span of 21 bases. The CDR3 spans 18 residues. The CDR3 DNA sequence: TGTGCCAGCAGCTCCGGATACAGGAAACTAAAACCTGGAAACACCATATATTTT. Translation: CASSSGYRKLKPGNTIYF.